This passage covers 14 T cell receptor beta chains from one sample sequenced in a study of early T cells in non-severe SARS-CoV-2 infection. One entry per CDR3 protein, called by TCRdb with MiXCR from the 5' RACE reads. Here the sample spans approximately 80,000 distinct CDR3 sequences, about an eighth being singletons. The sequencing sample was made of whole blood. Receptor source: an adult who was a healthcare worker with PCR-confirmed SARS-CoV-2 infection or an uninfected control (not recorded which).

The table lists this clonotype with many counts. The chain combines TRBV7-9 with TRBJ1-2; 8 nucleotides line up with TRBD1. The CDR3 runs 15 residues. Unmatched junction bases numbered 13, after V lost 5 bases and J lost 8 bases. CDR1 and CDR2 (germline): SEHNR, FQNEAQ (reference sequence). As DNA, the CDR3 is TGTGCCAGCAGCCCCGCCGGGACAGGCGCGGGCGGCTACACCTTC. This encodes CASSPAGTGAGGYTF.

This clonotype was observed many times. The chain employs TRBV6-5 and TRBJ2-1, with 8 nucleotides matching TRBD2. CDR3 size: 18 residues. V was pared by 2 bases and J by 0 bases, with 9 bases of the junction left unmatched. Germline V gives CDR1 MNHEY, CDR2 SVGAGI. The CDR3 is CASSYEVAGFSSYNEQFF. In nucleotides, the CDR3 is TGTGCCAGCAGTTACGAGGTAGCGGGGTTTAGCTCCTACAATGAGCAGTTCTTC.

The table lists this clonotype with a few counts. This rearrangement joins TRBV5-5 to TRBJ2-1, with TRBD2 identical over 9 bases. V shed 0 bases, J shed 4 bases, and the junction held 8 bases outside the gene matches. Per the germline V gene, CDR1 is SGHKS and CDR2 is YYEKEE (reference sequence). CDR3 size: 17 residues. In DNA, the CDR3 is TGTGCCAGCAGCTTGGGGCGCGGGAGGGGCGTTTACAATGAGCAGTTCTTC. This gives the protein CASSLGRGRGVYNEQFF.

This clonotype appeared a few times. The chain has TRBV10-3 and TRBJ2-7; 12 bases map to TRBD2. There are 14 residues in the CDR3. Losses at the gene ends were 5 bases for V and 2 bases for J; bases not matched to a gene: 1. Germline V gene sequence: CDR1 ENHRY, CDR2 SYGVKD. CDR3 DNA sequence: TGTGCCATCAGTTGGACTAGCGGGACCTACGAGCAGTACTTC. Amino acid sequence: CAISWTSGTYEQYF.

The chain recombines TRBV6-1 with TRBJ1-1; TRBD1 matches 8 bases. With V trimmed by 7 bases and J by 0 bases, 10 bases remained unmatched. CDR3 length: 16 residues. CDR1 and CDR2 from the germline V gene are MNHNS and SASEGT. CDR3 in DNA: TGTGCCAGCACACCTCTGGGACAGGCCATGAACACTGAAGCTTTCTTT. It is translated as CASTPLGQAMNTEAFF.

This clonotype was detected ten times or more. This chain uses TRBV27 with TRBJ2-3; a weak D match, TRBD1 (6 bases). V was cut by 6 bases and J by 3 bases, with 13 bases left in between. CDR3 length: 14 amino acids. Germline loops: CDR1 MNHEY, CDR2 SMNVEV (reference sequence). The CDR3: CASSVTGATDTQYF. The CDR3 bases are TGTGCCAGCAGCGTGACAGGAGCGACAGATACGCAGTATTTT.

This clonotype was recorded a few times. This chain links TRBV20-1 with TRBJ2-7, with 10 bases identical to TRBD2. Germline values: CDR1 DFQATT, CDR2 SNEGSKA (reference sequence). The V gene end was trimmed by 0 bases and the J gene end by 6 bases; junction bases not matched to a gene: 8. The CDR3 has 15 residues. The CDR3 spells CSARDLSGRAGEQYF. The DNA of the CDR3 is TGCAGTGCTAGAGATCTGAGCGGGAGGGCCGGCGAGCAGTACTTC.

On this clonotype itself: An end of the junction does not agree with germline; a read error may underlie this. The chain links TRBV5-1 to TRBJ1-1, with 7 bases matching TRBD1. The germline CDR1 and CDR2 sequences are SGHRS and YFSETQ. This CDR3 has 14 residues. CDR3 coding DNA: TGCGCCAGCAGAAACCAGGACAGGAGCACTGAAGTTTTCTTT. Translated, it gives CASRNQDRSTEVFF. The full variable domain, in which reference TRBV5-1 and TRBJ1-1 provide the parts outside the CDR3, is KAGVTQTPRYLIKTRGQQVTLSCSPISGHRSVSWYQQTPGQGLQFLFEYFSETQRNKGNFPGRFSGRQFSNSRSEMNVSTLELGDSALYLCASRNQDRSTEVFFGQGTRLTVV.

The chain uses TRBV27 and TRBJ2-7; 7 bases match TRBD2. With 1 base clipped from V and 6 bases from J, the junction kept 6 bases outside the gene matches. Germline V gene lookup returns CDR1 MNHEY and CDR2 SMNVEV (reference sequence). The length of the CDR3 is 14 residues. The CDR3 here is CASSLLVGGPEQYF. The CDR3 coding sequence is TGTGCCAGCAGTTTATTGGTGGGAGGGCCCGAGCAGTACTTC.

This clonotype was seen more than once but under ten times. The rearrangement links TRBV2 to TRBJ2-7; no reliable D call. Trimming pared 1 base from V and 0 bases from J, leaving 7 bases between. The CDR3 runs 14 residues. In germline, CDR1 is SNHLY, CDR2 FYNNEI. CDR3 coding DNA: TGTGCCAGCAGTGAAGGGTGGGACTCCTACGAGCAGTACTTC. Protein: CASSEGWDSYEQYF.

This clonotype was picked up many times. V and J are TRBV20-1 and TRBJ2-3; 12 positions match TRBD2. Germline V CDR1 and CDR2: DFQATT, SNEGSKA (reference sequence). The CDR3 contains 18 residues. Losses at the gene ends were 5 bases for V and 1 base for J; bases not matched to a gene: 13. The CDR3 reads CSAARLAGGPSGTDTQYF. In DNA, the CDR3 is TGCAGTGCTGCCCGGCTAGCGGGAGGGCCCTCAGGCACAGATACGCAGTATTTT.

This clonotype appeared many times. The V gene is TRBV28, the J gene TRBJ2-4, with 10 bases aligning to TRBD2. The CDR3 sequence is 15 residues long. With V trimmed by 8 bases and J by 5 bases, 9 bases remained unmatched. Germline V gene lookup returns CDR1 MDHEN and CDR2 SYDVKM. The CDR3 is CASSPGLAAQNIQYF. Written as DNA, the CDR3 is TGTGCCAGCTCTCCCGGACTAGCGGCTCAAAACATTCAGTACTTC.

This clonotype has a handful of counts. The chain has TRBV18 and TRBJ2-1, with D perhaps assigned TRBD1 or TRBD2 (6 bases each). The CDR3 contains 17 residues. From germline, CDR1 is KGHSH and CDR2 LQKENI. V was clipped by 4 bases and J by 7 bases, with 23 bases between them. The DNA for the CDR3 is TGTGCCAGCTCACTTCTAGACCAGCTCAAAGGGGGGAATGAGCAGTTCTTC. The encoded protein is CASSLLDQLKGGNEQFF.

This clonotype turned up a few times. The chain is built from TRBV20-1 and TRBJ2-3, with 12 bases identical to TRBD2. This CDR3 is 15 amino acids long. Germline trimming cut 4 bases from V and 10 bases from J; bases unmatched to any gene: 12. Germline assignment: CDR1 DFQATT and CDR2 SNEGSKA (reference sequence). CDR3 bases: TGCAGTGCTATCCGGACTAGCGGGGCCCCCCCCCCGCAGTATTTT. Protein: CSAIRTSGAPPPQYF.